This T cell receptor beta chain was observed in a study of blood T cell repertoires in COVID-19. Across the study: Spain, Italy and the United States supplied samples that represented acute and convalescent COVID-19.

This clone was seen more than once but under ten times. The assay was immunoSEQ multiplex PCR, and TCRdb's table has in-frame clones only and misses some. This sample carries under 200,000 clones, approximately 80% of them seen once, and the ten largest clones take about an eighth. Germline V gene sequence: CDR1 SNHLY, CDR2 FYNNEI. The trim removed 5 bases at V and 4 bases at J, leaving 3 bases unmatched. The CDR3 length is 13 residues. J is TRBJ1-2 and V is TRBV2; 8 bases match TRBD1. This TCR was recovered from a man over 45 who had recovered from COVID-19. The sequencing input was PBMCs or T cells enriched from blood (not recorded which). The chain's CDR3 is CASSRGQGYGYTF. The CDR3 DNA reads TGTGCCAGCAGTAGAGGACAGGGCTATGGCTACACCTTC.